Presented here are 11 T cell receptor beta chains from one specimen sequenced in a study of vaccination effects on CD4 cells after COVID-19. Assay used: immunoSEQ multiplex PCR; TCRdb lists only in-frame clones, some missing. The sample lists around 40,000 clones, approximately 81% seen once, with approximately 28% in the top ten. Before any sequencing was done, the ViraFEST assay used viral peptide pools to expand antigen-specific CD4+ T cells. Investigators separated out CD4+ T cells once approximately 11 days of culture had passed. PCR-confirmed SARS-CoV-2 infection occurred in the person between March and December 2020. These receptors lack a known antigen. The sequenced sample was CD4+ T cells from PBMCs cultured with a peptide pool, obtained before COVID-19 vaccination. The origin of the receptors is a human donor who had a prior SARS-CoV-2 infection.

The chain joins TRBV5-6 to TRBJ2-7; D gene uncertain. The CDR3 has 12 amino acids. Per germline, CDR1 SGHDT and CDR2 YYEEEE. The ends were cut back, 4 bases at V and 7 bases at J, with 12 bases in the middle. CDR3 loop: CASSQRRWEQYF. The CDR3 DNA follows: TGTGCCAGCAGCCAACGTCGGTGGGAGCAGTACTTC.

This chain joins TRBV5-1 and TRBJ2-2; the D is unclear. Germline CDR1 is SGHRS and CDR2 is YFSETQ. V was cut by 4 bases and J by 2 bases, with 12 bases left in between. This CDR3 has 15 residues. The CDR3 nucleotides read TGCGCCAGCAGCCCTGTTGTAGAAAACACCGGGGAGCTGTTTTTT. This codes for CASSPVVENTGELFF.

This clone was seen only a few times. V usage is TRBV11-3 and J usage is TRBJ1-6; D might be TRBD1 (5 bases). This CDR3 has 13 residues. Germline lookup yields CDR1 SGHNT and CDR2 YENEEA. V gave up 2 bases and J gave up 10 bases, with 9 bases separating them. The CDR3 is CASSLTRGSPLHF. In DNA form, the CDR3 reads TGTGCCAGCAGCTTAACGAGGGGATCACCCCTCCACTTT.

The genes are TRBV19 and TRBJ2-2; possible D gene TRBD1, 7 bases. The germline CDR1 and CDR2 sequences are LNHDA and SQIVND (reference sequence). This CDR3 is built from 15 residues. Trimming shortened V by 6 bases and J by 2 bases, and 13 bases separated the two germline ends. CDR3 sequence: CASRAGQTNTGELFF. Here the CDR3 DNA reads TGTGCCAGTAGGGCGGGACAGACCAACACCGGGGAGCTGTTTTTT.

The chain couples TRBV27 to TRBJ2-5; weak D call: TRBD2 (6 bases). CDR3 length: 13 residues. V shed 5 bases and J shed 4 bases, with 11 bases lying between them. CDR1 is MNHEY, CDR2 SMNVEV, per germline (reference sequence). The CDR3 reads CASSTVGGETQYF. For the CDR3, the DNA is TGTGCCAGCAGTACCGTCGGGGGAGAGACCCAGTACTTC.

This clone was seen once. The J gene is TRBJ1-1, the V gene TRBV18, with 7 bases identical to TRBD1. Germline assignment: CDR1 KGHSH and CDR2 LQKENI. V trimming: 2 bases; J trimming: 3 bases; junction bases outside the gene matches: 6. The CDR3 consists of 15 residues. CDR3 DNA: TGTGCCAGCTCACCAATAAGGGGGCTTGACACTGAAGCTTTCTTT. Translated, it gives CASSPIRGLDTEAFF.

This chain joins TRBV19 and TRBJ2-7, with TRBD1 identical over 12 bases. The CDR3 has 15 residues. The V segment lost 3 bases and the J segment 5 bases; nucleotides outside the gene matches: 5. Germline V CDR1 and CDR2: LNHDA, SQIVND (reference sequence). This CDR3 is CASSMSGTGGHEQYF. CDR3 sequence (DNA): TGTGCCAGTAGTATGTCGGGGACAGGGGGCCACGAGCAGTACTTC.

J is TRBJ1-3 and V is TRBV6-5; the D is unclear. V was clipped by 10 bases and J by 2 bases, with 18 bases between them. The V gene's germline CDR1 is MNHEY and CDR2 SVGAGI. The CDR3 extends over 15 amino acids. This CDR3 is CATSDPGSAGNTIYF. CDR3 DNA sequence: TGTGCCACCTCGGACCCGGGAAGCGCTGGAAACACCATATATTTT.

The chain is built from TRBV2 and TRBJ1-1; D ambiguous. The germline gives CDR1 SNHLY, CDR2 FYNNEI. The CDR3 covers 14 residues. V lost 5 bases and J 3 bases, leaving 13 bases between the germline ends. CDR3 in amino acids: CASSRGNRYTEAFF. In DNA form, the CDR3 reads TGTGCCAGCAGTAGAGGGAATCGGTACACTGAAGCTTTCTTT.

The gene calls are TRBV7-2 and TRBJ1-3; D is ambiguous. CDR1 and CDR2 (germline): SGHTA, FQGNSA. The length of the CDR3 is 14 residues. V was clipped by 2 bases and J by 0 bases, with 5 bases between them. CDR3 nucleotide sequence: TGTGCCAGCAGCTTACCCAGCTCTGGAAACACCATATATTTT. It codes for CASSLPSSGNTIYF.

This chain connects TRBV12-5 to TRBJ1-1; D ambiguous. Germline V gene sequence: CDR1 LGHNT, CDR2 FRNRAP. V was trimmed by 1 base and J by 1 base, leaving 4 bases between them. CDR3 length equals 13 residues. The CDR3 coding sequence is TGTGCTAGTGGTTTGGAGTGGAACACTGAAGCTTTCTTT. Residues: CASGLEWNTEAFF.